Following are 22 T cell receptor beta chains from one sample sequenced in a study of regulatory T cells in long-lasting Graves disease. TCR beta libraries were built with iRepertoire HTBI primers and Arm-PCR of CDR3 regions. TCRdb reprocessed the multiplex PCR reads with MiXCR, giving one entry per CDR3 protein. The sample includes about 660,000 distinct CDR3 sequences, about 32% of them seen just once. Time point described: persistent/refractory GD, antithyroid drugs over 5 years with positive TRAb. With RNA extracted from PBMCs as input, the TCR library was made. Material: peripheral blood mononuclear cells (PBMCs), obtained when the disease was refractory, from a patient treated with antithyroid drugs. Every receptor here comes from a female donor with Graves disease.

This clonotype has just a few counts. The chain carries TRBV12-3 or TRBV12-4 and TRBJ1-1, with D unclear. V was pared by 6 bases and J by 1 base, with 15 bases between. The CDR3 totals 15 residues. The CDR3 DNA reads as TGTGCCAGCAGGTCCATAGCAGCTACGAACACTGAAGCTTTCTTT. Its protein is CASRSIAATNTEAFF.

This clonotype was found many times. The chain is built from TRBV19 and TRBJ2-5; D gene unclear. Germline V lookup: CDR1 LNHDA, CDR2 SQIVND (reference sequence). CDR3 size: 14 residues. V lost 3 bases, J lost 1 base, and 9 bases lay in between. CDR3 coding DNA: TGTGCCAGTAGTATTGGACGGACCCAAGAGACCCAGTACTTC. Its translation: CASSIGRTQETQYF. The full variable domain, completed using reference TRBV19 and TRBJ2-5, is DGGITQSPKYLFRKEGQNVTLSCEQNLNHDAMYWYRQDPGQGLRLIYYSQIVNDFQKGDIAEGYSVSREKKESFPLTVTSAQKNPTAFYLCASSIGRTQETQYFGPGTRLLVL.

This clonotype was counted only a few times. The chain recombines TRBV10-3 with TRBJ1-2, with D possibly TRBD1 on 5 matching bases. The V end was cut by 4 bases, the J end by 7 bases, with 19 bases between. CDR3 length: 15 residues. Germline values: CDR1 ENHRY, CDR2 SYGVKD. The CDR3 coding sequence is TGTGCCATCAGTGCACGGGACCCGGGAGGGAGTGGCTACACCTTC. Protein product: CAISARDPGGSGYTF.

The V and J genes are TRBV4-2 and TRBJ1-1; 8 positions match TRBD1. The length of the CDR3 is 18 residues. CDR1 is LGHNA and CDR2 is YNFKEQ in the germline V gene. Trimming removed 0 bases from V and 0 bases from J; junction bases left unmatched: 9. CDR3 sequence: CASSQDSGGAPVNTEAFF. The CDR3, as DNA: TGTGCCAGCAGCCAAGACTCAGGGGGCGCCCCGGTGAACACTGAAGCTTTCTTT.

Ten or more counts support this clonotype. The chain carries TRBV12-3 or TRBV12-4 and TRBJ1-4; D remains ambiguous. Trimming removed 3 bases from V and 4 bases from J, with 6 bases in between. There are 13 residues in the CDR3. This chain's CDR3 is CASSFPGNEKLFF. In DNA, the CDR3 is TGTGCCAGCAGTTTCCCGGGTAATGAAAAACTGTTTTTT.

The chain combines TRBV7-2 with TRBJ2-2; 7 bases fit TRBD2. Unmatched junction bases numbered 9, after V lost 5 bases and J lost 3 bases. CDR1 is SGHTA and CDR2 is FQGNSA in the germline V gene. The CDR3 is made up of 16 amino acids. The CDR3, as DNA: TGTGCCAGCAGCCCAGTGGGGAGGGAATACACCGGGGAGCTGTTTTTT. Translated: CASSPVGREYTGELFF. The variable domain in full, completed from reference TRBV7-2 and TRBJ2-2, reads GAGVSQSPSNKVTEKGKDVELRCDPISGHTALYWYRQSLGQGLEFLIYFQGNSAPDKSGLPSDRFSAERTGGSVSTLTIQRTQQEDSAVYLCASSPVGREYTGELFFGEGSRLTVL.

This clonotype was observed a handful of times. This rearrangement joins TRBV11-3 to TRBJ2-7, with D possibly being TRBD1 or TRBD2 (6 bases each). The CDR3 is 13 amino acids. The germline V gene encodes CDR1 SGHNT and CDR2 YENEEA. The V and J ends lost 1 base and 6 bases respectively, with 10 bases between them. CDR3 bases: TGTGCCAGCAGCTTAGTAGGGGGGTCCGAGCAGTACTTC. Translated: CASSLVGGSEQYF.

The V gene is TRBV9, the J gene TRBJ2-7; TRBD1 is a possible D gene (5 bases). Per germline, CDR1 SGDLS and CDR2 YYNGEE. The CDR3 is 14 residues long. Trimming left V 0 bases short and J 3 bases short, with 10 bases between. Here the CDR3 reads CASSVGIGDYEQYF. The CDR3 DNA reads as TGTGCCAGCAGCGTAGGTATAGGGGACTACGAGCAGTACTTC.

This chain uses TRBV5-1 with TRBJ1-2; a weak D match, TRBD1 (5 bases). Deletions cut 2 bases from V and 8 bases from J, with 10 bases between. Germline V gene sequence: CDR1 SGHRS, CDR2 YFSETQ. There are 12 residues in the CDR3. Here the CDR3 DNA reads TGCGCCAGCAGCTTTGAGGGGATGGGCTACACCTTC. It is translated as CASSFEGMGYTF.

This clonotype showed up just a few times. The V gene is TRBV6-1, the J gene TRBJ2-6; 10 nucleotides match TRBD1. The CDR3 sequence is 15 residues long. With 6 bases clipped from V and 4 bases from J, the junction kept 3 bases outside the gene matches. Germline CDR1 and CDR2: MNHNS and SASEGT. The CDR3 region is CASRTGGAGANVLTF. CDR3 nucleotide sequence: TGTGCCAGCAGGACAGGGGGCGCGGGGGCCAACGTCCTGACTTTC.

V gene TRBV30 combines with J gene TRBJ1-5; the D gene is possibly TRBD1 (5 bases). The CDR3 loop spans 15 amino acids. V dropped 2 bases and J dropped 5 bases, with 16 bases sitting between them. CDR1 is GTSNPN, CDR2 SVGIG, per germline (reference sequence). The DNA of the CDR3 is TGTGCCTGGAGTATAAGGCAACGGGGGGATCAGCCCCAGCATTTT. It yields the protein CAWSIRQRGDQPQHF.

The gene calls are TRBV6-2 or TRBV6-3 and TRBJ1-1; D call uncertain. The CDR3 extends over 17 amino acids. Germline V gene lookup returns CDR1 MNHEY and CDR2 SVGEGT. Trimming removed 0 bases at V and 0 bases at J, with 14 bases between. The CDR3: CASSYSSAASMNTEAFF. DNA for the CDR3: TGTGCCAGCAGTTACTCGAGTGCGGCTAGTATGAACACTGAAGCTTTCTTT.

This clonotype was seen only a few times. The gene calls are TRBV24-1 and TRBJ1-5; 7 bases line up with TRBD1. V was clipped by 2 bases and J by 0 bases; unmatched bases: 3. The CDR3 totals 16 residues. Per germline, CDR1 KGHDR and CDR2 SFDVKD. This CDR3 is CATSDSGQYSNQPQHF. CDR3 DNA: TGTGCCACCAGTGATTCGGGACAGTATAGCAATCAGCCCCAGCATTTT.

In its sample, this clonotype was seen a few times. The chain employs TRBV18 and TRBJ1-2; no clear D. Germline CDR1 and CDR2: KGHSH and LQKENI. The length of the CDR3 is 14 residues. Trimming removed 2 bases at V and 2 bases at J, with 9 bases between. This CDR3 reads CASSPVKDNYGYTF. In nucleotides, the CDR3 is TGTGCCAGCTCACCAGTGAAGGACAACTATGGCTACACCTTC.

J is TRBJ2-5 and V is TRBV7-2; D perhaps matches TRBD1 (6 bases). Germline values: CDR1 SGHTA, CDR2 FQGNSA. This CDR3 is 13 amino acids long. Trimming took 5 bases from V and 3 from J, leaving 10 bases between them. The CDR3 here is CASSGWTEETQYF. As DNA, the CDR3 is TGTGCCAGCAGCGGCTGGACAGAAGAGACCCAGTACTTC. Full variable domain (remainder filled in from reference TRBV7-2 and TRBJ2-5): GAGVSQSPSNKVTEKGKDVELRCDPISGHTALYWYRQSLGQGLEFLIYFQGNSAPDKSGLPSDRFSAERTGGSVSTLTIQRTQQEDSAVYLCASSGWTEETQYFGPGTRLLVL.

Only a few counts were recorded for this clonotype. The chain carries TRBV27 and TRBJ2-7; D assignment may be TRBD1 or TRBD2 (6 bases each). The V end was cut by 2 bases, the J end by 3 bases, with 8 bases between. This CDR3 is 13 amino acids long. Germline CDR1 MNHEY, CDR2 SMNVEV (reference sequence). The CDR3 DNA is TGTGCCAGCAGTTTAAAGGGGGGCTACGAGCAGTACTTC. Protein sequence: CASSLKGGYEQYF.

The chain is built from TRBV19 and TRBJ1-1; D gene unclear. The ends were cut back, 3 bases at V and 0 bases at J, with 5 bases in the middle. This CDR3 spans 13 amino acids. Germline V gene sequence: CDR1 LNHDA, CDR2 SQIVND (reference sequence). The CDR3 is CASSMGMNTEAFF. The CDR3 DNA follows: TGTGCCAGTAGTATGGGGATGAACACTGAAGCTTTCTTT.

The chain is built from TRBV9 and TRBJ2-2, with D perhaps matching TRBD1 (6 bases). Between the trimmed V and J ends, which lost 6 bases and 1 base, there was a span of 13 bases. CDR3 size: 15 residues. Germline CDR1 and CDR2: SGDLS and YYNGEE. CDR3 DNA: TGTGCCAGCACCCCGACGACAGGGAACACCGGGGAGCTGTTTTTT. Translation: CASTPTTGNTGELFF.

CDR3 in amino acids: CASRDRGVEKLFF. The CDR3 region has the DNA TGTGCCAGTCGGGACAGGGGAGTCGAAAAACTGTTTTTT. J is TRBJ1-4 and V is TRBV19, with 10 bases that match TRBD1. The CDR3 length is 13 residues. V lost 8 bases, J lost 8 bases, and 5 bases stayed unmatched. Germline V gene lookup returns CDR1 LNHDA and CDR2 SQIVND (reference sequence).

The chain joins TRBV19 to TRBJ1-5; the D is unclear. The CDR3 totals 14 residues. Germline V gene sequence: CDR1 LNHDA, CDR2 SQIVND (reference sequence). Trimming took 3 bases from V and 4 from J, leaving 10 bases between them. The CDR3 loop is CASSIASRNQPQHF. CDR3 DNA: TGTGCCAGTAGTATTGCGAGTAGAAATCAGCCCCAGCATTTT.

The genes are TRBV6-1 and TRBJ1-5; D is unresolved. The CDR3 extends over 13 amino acids. Trimming shortened V by 8 bases and J by 1 base, and 9 bases separated the two germline ends. CDR1 is MNHNS, CDR2 SASEGT, per germline. The CDR3 spells CASGSLSNQPQHF. CDR3 in DNA: TGTGCCAGCGGGAGCCTAAGCAATCAGCCCCAGCATTTT.

This chain connects TRBV5-4 to TRBJ2-2; weak D call: TRBD2 (6 bases). This CDR3 comprises 16 residues. Trimming left V 4 bases short and J 7 bases short, with 20 bases between. CDR1 and CDR2 from the germline V gene are SGHNT and YYREEE (reference sequence). The CDR3 here is CASSPGGRTLGGELFF. In DNA form, the CDR3 reads TGTGCCAGCAGCCCCGGAGGGAGGACTTTGGGCGGGGAGCTGTTTTTT.